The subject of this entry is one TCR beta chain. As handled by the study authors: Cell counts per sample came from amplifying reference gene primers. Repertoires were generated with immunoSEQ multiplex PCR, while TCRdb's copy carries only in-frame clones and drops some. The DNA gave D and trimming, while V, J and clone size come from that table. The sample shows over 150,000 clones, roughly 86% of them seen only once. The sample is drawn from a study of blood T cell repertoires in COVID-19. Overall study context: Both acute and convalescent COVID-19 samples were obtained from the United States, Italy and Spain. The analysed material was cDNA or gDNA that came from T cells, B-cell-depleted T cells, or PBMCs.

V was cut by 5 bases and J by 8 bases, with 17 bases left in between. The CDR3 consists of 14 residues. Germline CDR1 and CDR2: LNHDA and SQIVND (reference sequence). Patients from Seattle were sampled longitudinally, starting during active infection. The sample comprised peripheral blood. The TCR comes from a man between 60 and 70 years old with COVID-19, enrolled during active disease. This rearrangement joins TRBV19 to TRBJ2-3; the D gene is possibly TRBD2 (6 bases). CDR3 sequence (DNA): TGTGCCAGTAGTTTTGGAGGGAAGGCAGGTACGCAGTATTTT. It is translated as CASSFGGKAGTQYF.